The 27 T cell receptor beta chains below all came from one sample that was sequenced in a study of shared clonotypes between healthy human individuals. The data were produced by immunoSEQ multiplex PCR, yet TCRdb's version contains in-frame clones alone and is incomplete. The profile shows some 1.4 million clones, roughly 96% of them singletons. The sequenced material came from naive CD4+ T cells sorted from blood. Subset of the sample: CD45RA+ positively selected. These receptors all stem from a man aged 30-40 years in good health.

The chain's CDR3 is CASSQTGGNGNEQYF. DNA of the CDR3: TGTGCCAGCTCACAGACAGGGGGTAATGGTAACGAGCAGTACTTC. The chain is built from TRBV18 and TRBJ2-7; 9 nucleotides agree with TRBD1. The germline V gene encodes CDR1 KGHSH and CDR2 LQKENI. There are 15 residues in the CDR3. V dropped 4 bases and J dropped 5; count of bases not matched to a gene: 9.

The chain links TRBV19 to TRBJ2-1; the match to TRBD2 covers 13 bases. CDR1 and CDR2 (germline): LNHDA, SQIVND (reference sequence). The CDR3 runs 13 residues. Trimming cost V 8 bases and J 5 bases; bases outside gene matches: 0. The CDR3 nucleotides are TGTGCCAGTGGGACTAGCGGGAACAATGAGCAGTTCTTC. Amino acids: CASGTSGNNEQFF.

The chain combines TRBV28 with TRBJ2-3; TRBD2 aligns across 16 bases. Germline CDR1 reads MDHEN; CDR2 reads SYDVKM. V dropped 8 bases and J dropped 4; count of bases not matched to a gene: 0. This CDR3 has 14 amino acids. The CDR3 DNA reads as TGTGCCAGCGGGACTAGCGGGAGGGCAGATACGCAGTATTTT. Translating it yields CASGTSGRADTQYF.

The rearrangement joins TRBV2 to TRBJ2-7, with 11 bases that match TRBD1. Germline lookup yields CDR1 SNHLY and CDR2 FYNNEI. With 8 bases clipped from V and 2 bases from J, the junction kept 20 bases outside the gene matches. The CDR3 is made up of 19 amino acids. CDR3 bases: TGTGCCAGCCAGGCTAAGTTGGGACAGGGGGTCCATAGAACCTACGAGCAGTACTTC. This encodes CASQAKLGQGVHRTYEQYF.

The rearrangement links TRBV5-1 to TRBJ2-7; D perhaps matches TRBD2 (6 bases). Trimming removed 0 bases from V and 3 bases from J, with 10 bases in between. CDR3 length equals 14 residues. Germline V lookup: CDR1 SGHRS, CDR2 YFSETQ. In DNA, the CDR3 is TGCGCCAGCAGCTTGGGATTTAGCGGCTACGAGCAGTACTTC. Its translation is CASSLGFSGYEQYF.

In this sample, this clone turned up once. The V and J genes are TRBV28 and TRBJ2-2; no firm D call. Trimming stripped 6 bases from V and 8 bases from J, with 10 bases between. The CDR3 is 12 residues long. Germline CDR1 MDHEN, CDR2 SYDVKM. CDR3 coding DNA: TGTGCCAGCAGACTATTTTCTGGGGAGCTGTTTTTT. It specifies CASRLFSGELFF. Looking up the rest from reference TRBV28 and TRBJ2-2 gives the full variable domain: DVKVTQSSRYLVKRTGEKVFLECVQDMDHENMFWYRQDPGLGLRLIYFSYDVKMKEKGDIPEGYSVSREKKERFSLILESASTNQTSMYLCASRLFSGELFFGEGSRLTVL.

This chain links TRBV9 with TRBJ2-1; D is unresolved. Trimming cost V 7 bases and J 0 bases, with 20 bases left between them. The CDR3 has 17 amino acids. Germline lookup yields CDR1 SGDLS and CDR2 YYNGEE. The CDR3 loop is CASSRWSDSSSYNEQFF. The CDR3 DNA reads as TGTGCCAGCTCGCGTTGGTCGGATTCGAGCTCCTACAATGAGCAGTTCTTC.

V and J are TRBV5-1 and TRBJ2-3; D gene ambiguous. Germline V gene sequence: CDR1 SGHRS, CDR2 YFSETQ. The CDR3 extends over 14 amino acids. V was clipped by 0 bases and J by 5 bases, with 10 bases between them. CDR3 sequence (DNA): TGCGCCAGCAGCTTGGTTGGGTCTCGAGATACGCAGTATTTT. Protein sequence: CASSLVGSRDTQYF.

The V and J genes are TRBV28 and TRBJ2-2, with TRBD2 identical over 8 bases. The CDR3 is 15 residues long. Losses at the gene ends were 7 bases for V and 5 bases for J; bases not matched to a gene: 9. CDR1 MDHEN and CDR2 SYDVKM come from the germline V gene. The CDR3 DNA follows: TGTGCCAGCACAGTTTCTGGCGGGAGGACCGGGGAGCTGTTTTTT. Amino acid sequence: CASTVSGGRTGELFF.

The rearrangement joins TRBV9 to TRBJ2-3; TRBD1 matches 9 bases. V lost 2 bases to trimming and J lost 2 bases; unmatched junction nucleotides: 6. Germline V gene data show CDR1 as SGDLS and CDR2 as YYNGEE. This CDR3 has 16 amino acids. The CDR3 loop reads CASSVPTGGNTDTQYF. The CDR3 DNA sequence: TGTGCCAGCAGCGTGCCGACAGGGGGGAACACAGATACGCAGTATTTT.

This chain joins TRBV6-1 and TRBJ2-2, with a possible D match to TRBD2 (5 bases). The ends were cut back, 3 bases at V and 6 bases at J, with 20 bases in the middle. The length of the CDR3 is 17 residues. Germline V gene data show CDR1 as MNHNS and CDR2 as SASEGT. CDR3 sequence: CASSDPGTSPTAGELFF. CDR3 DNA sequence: TGTGCCAGCAGTGATCCGGGAACCAGCCCGACCGCCGGGGAGCTGTTTTTT.

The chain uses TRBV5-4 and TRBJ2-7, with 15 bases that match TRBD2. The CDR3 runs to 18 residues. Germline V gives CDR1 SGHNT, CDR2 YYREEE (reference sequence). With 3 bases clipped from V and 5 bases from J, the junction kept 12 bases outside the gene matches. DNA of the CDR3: TGTGCCAGCAGCTGGGGACTAGCGGGAGGAGGAGGTTCTGACGAGCAGTACTTC. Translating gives CASSWGLAGGGGSDEQYF.

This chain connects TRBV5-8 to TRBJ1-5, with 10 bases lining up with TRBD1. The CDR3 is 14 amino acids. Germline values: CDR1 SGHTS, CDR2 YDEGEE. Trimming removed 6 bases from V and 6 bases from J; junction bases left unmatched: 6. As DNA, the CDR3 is TGTGCCAGCAACCGGGACAGGGGTGCTCAGCCCCAGCATTTT. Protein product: CASNRDRGAQPQHF.

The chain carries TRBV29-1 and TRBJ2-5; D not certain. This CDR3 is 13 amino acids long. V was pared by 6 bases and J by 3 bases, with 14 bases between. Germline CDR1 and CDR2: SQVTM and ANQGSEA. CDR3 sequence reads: CSVNGRTKETQYF. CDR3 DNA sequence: TGCAGCGTGAACGGACGGACGAAAGAGACCCAGTACTTC.

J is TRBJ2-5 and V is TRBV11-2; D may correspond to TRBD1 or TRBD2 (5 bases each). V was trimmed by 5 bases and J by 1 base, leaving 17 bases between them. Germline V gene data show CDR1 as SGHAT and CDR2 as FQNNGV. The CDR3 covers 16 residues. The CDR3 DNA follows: TGTGCCAGCAGCCCCCGATTTGAGGGGACCCAAGAGACCCAGTACTTC. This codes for CASSPRFEGTQETQYF.

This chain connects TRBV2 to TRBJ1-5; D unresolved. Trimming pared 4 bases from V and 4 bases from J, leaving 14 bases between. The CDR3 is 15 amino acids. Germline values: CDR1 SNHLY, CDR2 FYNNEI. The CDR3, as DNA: TGTGCCAGCAGTGTTACGGCGCCGGTAAATCAGCCCCAGCATTTT. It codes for CASSVTAPVNQPQHF.

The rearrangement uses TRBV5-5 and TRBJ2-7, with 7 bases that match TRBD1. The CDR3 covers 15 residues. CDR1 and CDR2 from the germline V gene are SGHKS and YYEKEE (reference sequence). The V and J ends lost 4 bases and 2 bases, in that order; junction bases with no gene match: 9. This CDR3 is CASSPGQIFTYEQYF. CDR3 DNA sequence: TGTGCCAGCAGCCCGGGACAGATTTTTACCTACGAGCAGTACTTC.

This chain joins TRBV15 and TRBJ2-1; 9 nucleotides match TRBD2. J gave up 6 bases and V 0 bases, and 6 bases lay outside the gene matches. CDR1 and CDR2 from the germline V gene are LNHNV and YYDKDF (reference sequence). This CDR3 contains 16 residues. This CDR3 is CATSRDWLAGSNEQFF. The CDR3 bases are TGTGCCACCAGCAGAGATTGGCTAGCGGGGTCCAATGAGCAGTTCTTC.

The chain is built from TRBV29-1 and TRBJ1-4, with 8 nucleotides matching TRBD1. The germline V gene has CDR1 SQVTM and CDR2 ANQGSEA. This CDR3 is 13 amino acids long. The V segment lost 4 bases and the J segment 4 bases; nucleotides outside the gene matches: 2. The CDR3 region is CSVVTGGNEKLFF. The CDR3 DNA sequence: TGCAGCGTTGTAACAGGGGGTAATGAAAAACTGTTTTTT. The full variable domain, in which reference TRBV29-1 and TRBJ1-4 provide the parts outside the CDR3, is SAVISQKPSRDICQRGTSLTIQCQVDSQVTMMFWYRQQPGQSLTLIATANQGSEATYESGFVIDKFPISRPNLTFSTLTVSNMSPEDSSIYLCSVVTGGNEKLFFGSGTQLSVL.

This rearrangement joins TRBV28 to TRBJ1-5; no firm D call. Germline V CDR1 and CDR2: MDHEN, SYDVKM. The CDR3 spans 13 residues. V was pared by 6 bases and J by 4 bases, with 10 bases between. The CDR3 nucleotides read TGTGCCAGCAGGAATCGGGTTAATCAGCCCCAGCATTTT. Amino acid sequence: CASRNRVNQPQHF.

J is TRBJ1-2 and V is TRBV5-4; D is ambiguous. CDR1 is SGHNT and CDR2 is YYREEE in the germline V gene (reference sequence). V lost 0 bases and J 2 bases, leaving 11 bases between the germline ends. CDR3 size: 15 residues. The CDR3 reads CASSLGEGENYGYTF. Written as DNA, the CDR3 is TGTGCCAGCAGCTTGGGGGAGGGAGAAAACTATGGCTACACCTTC.

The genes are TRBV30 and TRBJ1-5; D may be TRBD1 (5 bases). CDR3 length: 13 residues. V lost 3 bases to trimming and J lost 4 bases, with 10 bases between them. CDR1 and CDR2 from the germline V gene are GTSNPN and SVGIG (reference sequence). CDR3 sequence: CAWRSSGNQPQHF. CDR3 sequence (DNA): TGTGCCTGGAGATCGTCAGGGAATCAGCCCCAGCATTTT.

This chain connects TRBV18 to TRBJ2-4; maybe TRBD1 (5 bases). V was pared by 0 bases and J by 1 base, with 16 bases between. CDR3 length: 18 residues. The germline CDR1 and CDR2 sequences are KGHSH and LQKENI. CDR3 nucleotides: TGTGCCAGCTCACCACCCTCCTGGAAGGGGCAGGCCAAAAACATTCAGTACTTC. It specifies CASSPPSWKGQAKNIQYF.

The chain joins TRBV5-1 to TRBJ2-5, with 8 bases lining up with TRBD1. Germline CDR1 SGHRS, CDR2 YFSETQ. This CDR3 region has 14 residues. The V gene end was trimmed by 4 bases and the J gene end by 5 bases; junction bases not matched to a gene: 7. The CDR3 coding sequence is TGCGCCAGCAGCCCCAGACAGGGGTACGAGACCCAGTACTTC. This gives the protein CASSPRQGYETQYF. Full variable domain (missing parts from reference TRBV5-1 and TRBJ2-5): KAGVTQTPRYLIKTRGQQVTLSCSPISGHRSVSWYQQTPGQGLQFLFEYFSETQRNKGNFPGRFSGRQFSNSRSEMNVSTLELGDSALYLCASSPRQGYETQYFGPGTRLLVL.

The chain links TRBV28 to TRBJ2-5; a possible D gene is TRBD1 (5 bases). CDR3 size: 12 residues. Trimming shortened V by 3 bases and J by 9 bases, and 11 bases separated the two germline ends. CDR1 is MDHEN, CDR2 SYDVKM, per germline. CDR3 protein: CASSLAGKAQYF. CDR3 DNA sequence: TGTGCCAGCAGTTTGGCAGGGAAGGCCCAGTACTTC.

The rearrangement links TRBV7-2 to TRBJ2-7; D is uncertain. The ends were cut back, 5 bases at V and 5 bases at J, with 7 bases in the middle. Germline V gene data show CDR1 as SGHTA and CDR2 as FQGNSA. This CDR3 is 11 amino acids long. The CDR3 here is CASSIRDEQYF. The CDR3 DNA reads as TGTGCCAGCAGCATACGGGACGAGCAGTACTTC. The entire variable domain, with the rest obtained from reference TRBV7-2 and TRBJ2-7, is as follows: GAGVSQSPSNKVTEKGKDVELRCDPISGHTALYWYRQSLGQGLEFLIYFQGNSAPDKSGLPSDRFSAERTGGSVSTLTIQRTQQEDSAVYLCASSIRDEQYFGPGTRLTVT.

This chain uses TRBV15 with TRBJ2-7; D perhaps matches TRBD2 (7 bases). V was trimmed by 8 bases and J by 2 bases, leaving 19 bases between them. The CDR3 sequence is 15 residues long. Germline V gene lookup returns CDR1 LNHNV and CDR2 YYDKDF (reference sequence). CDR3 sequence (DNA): TGTGCCACCTCCCGTGGGGGGGCGTGGACCTACGAGCAGTACTTC. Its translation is CATSRGGAWTYEQYF. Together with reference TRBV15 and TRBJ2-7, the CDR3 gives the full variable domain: DAMVIQNPRYQVTQFGKPVTLSCSQTLNHNVMYWYQQKSSQAPKLLFHYYDKDFNNEADTPDNFQSRRPNTSFCFLDIRSPGLGDTAMYLCATSRGGAWTYEQYFGPGTRLTVT.